This passage covers 28 T cell receptor beta chains from one sample sequenced in a study of T cells in localized non-small cell lung cancer. TCRdb's copy holds only in-frame clones and misses some; the assay was immunoSEQ multiplex PCR. This sample carries fewer than 20,000 clones, about nine tenths of them seen once, and the ten largest clones take 2.5% to 3%. Specimen: peripheral blood, collected before any cancer treatment. All receptors come from a woman aged 35 to 70 with stage I lung adenocarcinoma.

This clone was seen a single time. The chain is built from TRBV27 and TRBJ2-7, with D perhaps TRBD1 or TRBD2 (6 bases each). The CDR3 sequence is 14 residues long. V lost 3 bases and J lost 0, with 9 bases in between. From germline, CDR1 is MNHEY and CDR2 SMNVEV (reference sequence). For the CDR3, the DNA is TGTGCCAGCAGTTTCGAGGGGGGCTCCTACGAGCAGTACTTC. It codes for CASSFEGGSYEQYF.

The CDR3 loop reads CASSRSGGGETQYF. CDR3 coding DNA: TGCGCCAGCAGCCGAAGCGGGGGGGGAGAGACCCAGTACTTC. The chain links TRBV4-3 to TRBJ2-5; 10 nucleotides match TRBD2. CDR1 is LGHNA and CDR2 is YSLEER in the germline V gene. The V and J ends lost 4 bases and 4 bases, in that order; junction bases with no gene match: 3. The CDR3 has 14 residues.

V gene TRBV11-2 combines with J gene TRBJ2-3; D is perhaps TRBD2 (6 bases). V was pared by 5 bases and J by 2 bases, with 11 bases between. This CDR3 spans 14 amino acids. Germline V gives CDR1 SGHAT, CDR2 FQNNGV. The CDR3 loop reads CASSAERATDTQYF. The CDR3 DNA reads as TGTGCCAGCAGCGCCGAGCGGGCCACAGATACGCAGTATTTT.

CDR3 sequence (DNA): TGTGCCAGCAGCTTGAGGGGCAGGGGGAACACTGAAGCTTTCTTT. Protein: CASSLRGRGNTEAFF. This sequence joins TRBV5-7 and TRBJ1-1; D may be TRBD1 (6 bases). TRBV5-7 is filed as an ORF, its function uncertain. Trimming shortened V by 1 base and J by 1 base, and 11 bases separated the two germline ends. The CDR3 runs 15 residues.

This chain joins TRBV6-5 and TRBJ2-3; TRBD1 is a possible D gene (5 bases). CDR1 and CDR2 (germline): MNHEY, SVGAGI. This CDR3 comprises 15 residues. V was trimmed by 3 bases and J by 7 bases, leaving 17 bases between them. The CDR3 nucleotides read TGTGCCAGCAGTTATTCAGGGAAGGGGTATTATACGCAGTATTTT. Translating gives CASSYSGKGYYTQYF.

The rearrangement joins TRBV7-6 to TRBJ2-5; D is perhaps TRBD2 (5 bases). Trimming stripped 5 bases from V and 4 bases from J, with 17 bases between. The V gene's germline CDR1 is SGHVS and CDR2 FNYEAQ. This CDR3 has 15 residues. The CDR3 DNA reads TGTGCCAGCAGCCAAACACTAGTCTTGGGAGAGACCCAGTACTTC. Encoded protein: CASSQTLVLGETQYF.

The V gene is TRBV7-2, the J gene TRBJ1-2; 11 bases map to TRBD1. The CDR3 extends over 13 amino acids. V gave up 5 bases and J gave up 7 bases; unmatched junction bases: 3. The germline V gene encodes CDR1 SGHTA and CDR2 FQGNSA. The CDR3 DNA reads as TGTGCCAGCAGCCGGGGACAGGGGGTTGGCTACACCTTC. This gives the protein CASSRGQGVGYTF.

This clone was detected only a few times. The genes are TRBV6-5 and TRBJ1-5; 11 positions match TRBD1. There are 14 residues in the CDR3. From germline, CDR1 is MNHEY and CDR2 SVGAGI. The junction had 2 bases not matched to a gene; V was cut back by 6 bases and J by 4 bases. CDR3 sequence reads: CASSRDRGNQPQHF. CDR3 coding DNA: TGTGCCAGCAGCCGGGACAGGGGGAATCAGCCCCAGCATTTT.

V gene TRBV28 combines with J gene TRBJ2-1; 10 bases agree with TRBD1. With 5 bases clipped from V and 4 bases from J, the junction kept 11 bases outside the gene matches. The CDR3 has 17 residues. Germline V lookup: CDR1 MDHEN, CDR2 SYDVKM. The CDR3 DNA is TGTGCCAGCAGTGCAGCCTCGGGGACAGGGGCTTACAATGAGCAGTTCTTC. Its translation is CASSAASGTGAYNEQFF.

The chain is built from TRBV6-6 and TRBJ1-1, with D tentatively TRBD1 (6 bases). Trimming left V 2 bases short and J 0 bases short, with 7 bases between. Germline CDR1 and CDR2: MNHNY and SVGAGI (reference sequence). This CDR3 spans 14 amino acids. CDR3 nucleotides: TGTGCCAGCAGTTACACAGGGATGAACACTGAAGCTTTCTTT. It specifies CASSYTGMNTEAFF.

The chain has TRBV7-9 and TRBJ1-1, with 7 nucleotides matching TRBD1. The length of the CDR3 is 14 residues. Germline CDR1 SEHNR, CDR2 FQNEAQ (reference sequence). V gave up 5 bases and J gave up 4 bases; unmatched junction bases: 7. In DNA, the CDR3 is TGTGCCAGCAGCCCTGCAGGGGGAGGCACTGAAGCTTTCTTT. Residues: CASSPAGGGTEAFF.

V is TRBV9 and J is TRBJ1-2; tentatively, D is TRBD1 (6 bases). V lost 2 bases and J 0 bases, leaving 11 bases between the germline ends. The CDR3 is made up of 15 amino acids. Per germline, CDR1 SGDLS and CDR2 YYNGEE. The CDR3 loop reads CASSVTGVSNYGYTF. CDR3 DNA sequence: TGTGCCAGCAGCGTGACAGGCGTTTCTAACTATGGCTACACCTTC.

The gene calls are TRBV15 and TRBJ2-6; 7 bases line up with TRBD2. There are 16 residues in the CDR3. The V gene's germline CDR1 is LNHNV and CDR2 YYDKDF (reference sequence). The V segment lost 6 bases and the J segment 2 bases; nucleotides outside the gene matches: 7. In nucleotides, the CDR3 is TGTGCCACCAGTCTGAAGGGAGGGACTGGGGCCAACGTCCTGACTTTC. It yields the protein CATSLKGGTGANVLTF.

The chain couples TRBV9 to TRBJ2-7; possibly TRBD1 or TRBD2 for D (6 bases each). CDR1 and CDR2 from the germline V gene are SGDLS and YYNGEE. Trimming removed 0 bases at V and 5 bases at J, with 9 bases between. The CDR3 loop spans 13 amino acids. The CDR3 spells CASSVEGGNEQYF. The DNA for the CDR3 is TGTGCCAGCAGCGTAGAGGGGGGAAACGAGCAGTACTTC.

The genes are TRBV7-8 and TRBJ2-3, with 9 bases aligning to TRBD2. This CDR3 has 16 amino acids. With V trimmed by 0 bases and J by 0 bases, 1 base remained unmatched. The germline V gene has CDR1 SGHVS and CDR2 FQNEAQ. The CDR3 nucleotides are TGTGCCAGCAGCTTAGCGCTAGCGGGAAGCACAGATACGCAGTATTTT. Translating it yields CASSLALAGSTDTQYF.

The chain carries TRBV25-1 and TRBJ1-3, with D hard to call. Germline CDR1 reads MGHDK; CDR2 reads SYGVNS. Trimming took 5 bases from V and 0 from J, leaving 8 bases between them. The CDR3 covers 14 residues. The CDR3 DNA is TGTGCCAGCAGTCCAATATACTCTGGAAACACCATATATTTT. Protein sequence: CASSPIYSGNTIYF.

As DNA, the CDR3 is TGTGCCAGCAGCCCCAGACTAGCGGGGAGCTCCTACAATGAGCAGTTCTTC. Residues: CASSPRLAGSSYNEQFF. The V call is TRBV7-3, the J call TRBJ2-1, with 11 bases lining up with TRBD2. J lost 0 bases, V lost 5 bases, and 6 bases had no gene match. Germline loops: CDR1 SGHTA, CDR2 FQGTGA. The CDR3 sequence is 17 residues long. The full variable domain, in which reference TRBV7-3 and TRBJ2-1 provide the parts outside the CDR3, is GAGVSQTPSNKVTEKGKYVELRCDPISGHTALYWYRQSLGQGPEFLIYFQGTGAADDSGLPNDRFFAVRPEGSVSTLKIQRTERGDSAVYLCASSPRLAGSSYNEQFFGPGTRLTVL.

The rearrangement links TRBV6-6 to TRBJ1-4, with unresolved D. The CDR3 is 11 residues long. V lost 2 bases to trimming and J lost 7 bases, with 2 bases between them. Germline V gives CDR1 MNHNY, CDR2 SVGAGI (reference sequence). The CDR3 DNA reads TGTGCCAGCAGTTACACTGAAAAACTGTTTTTT. Amino acid sequence: CASSYTEKLFF.

The rearrangement uses TRBV6-1 and TRBJ2-1; D remains unclear. The CDR3 consists of 13 residues. CDR1 is MNHNS and CDR2 is SASEGT in the germline V gene. V lost 9 bases and J lost 5, with 14 bases in between. The CDR3 nucleotides read TGTGCCAGGATCGCTATTTGGGACAATGAGCAGTTCTTC. Translating it yields CARIAIWDNEQFF.

The chain employs TRBV28 and TRBJ2-2, with D possibly TRBD1 on 5 matching bases. Germline assignment: CDR1 MDHEN and CDR2 SYDVKM. V was clipped by 4 bases and J by 2 bases, with 8 bases between them. CDR3 size: 14 residues. The CDR3 sequence is CASSSGLNTGELFF. CDR3 nucleotide sequence: TGTGCCAGCAGTTCAGGGTTAAACACCGGGGAGCTGTTTTTT.

This sequence joins TRBV14 and TRBJ1-1, with D possibly TRBD1 on 6 matching bases. Germline assignment: CDR1 SGHDN and CDR2 FVKESK. The CDR3 extends over 14 amino acids. Trimming took 5 bases from V and 1 from J, leaving 11 bases between them. The CDR3 DNA is TGTGCCAGCAGCGAATACAGGGAGAACACTGAAGCTTTCTTT. Protein product: CASSEYRENTEAFF.

This clone is a singleton in its sample. The rearrangement joins TRBV2 to TRBJ1-1; possible D gene TRBD1, 6 bases. The CDR3 spans 13 residues. Germline loops: CDR1 SNHLY, CDR2 FYNNEI. V was clipped by 7 bases and J by 3 bases, with 12 bases between them. The CDR3: CASNQDSDTEAFF. CDR3 sequence (DNA): TGTGCCAGCAACCAGGACAGCGACACTGAAGCTTTCTTT.

The chain carries TRBV18 and TRBJ1-1; D is ambiguous. V lost 0 bases and J 3 bases, leaving 11 bases between the germline ends. This CDR3 region has 15 residues. The germline V gene encodes CDR1 KGHSH and CDR2 LQKENI. The CDR3 here is CASSPPGGRDTEAFF. As DNA, the CDR3 is TGTGCCAGCTCACCACCCGGCGGGAGAGACACTGAAGCTTTCTTT.

J is TRBJ1-1 and V is TRBV6-5; D is perhaps TRBD1 (6 bases). This CDR3 region has 14 residues. Trimming cost V 4 bases and J 4 bases, with 13 bases left between them. Looked up from germline, CDR1 is MNHEY and CDR2 is SVGAGI. The DNA for the CDR3 is TGTGCCAGCAGTTCAGGGGTCCCCGGCACTGAAGCTTTCTTT. Protein product: CASSSGVPGTEAFF.

This clone showed up just once. This chain links TRBV5-1 with TRBJ2-1, with 7 bases that match TRBD2. Germline V gene data show CDR1 as SGHRS and CDR2 as YFSETQ. The V segment lost 0 bases and the J segment 8 bases; nucleotides outside the gene matches: 8. This CDR3 region has 15 residues. CDR3 in DNA: TGCGCCAGCAGCTTGGTGGCGGGAGTAGGTGATGAGCAGTTCTTC. It is translated as CASSLVAGVGDEQFF.

The chain is built from TRBV19 and TRBJ2-3; no clear D. Germline V gene lookup returns CDR1 LNHDA and CDR2 SQIVND (reference sequence). Deletions cut 3 bases from V and 0 bases from J, with 13 bases between. The CDR3 is 16 residues long. CDR3 loop: CASSITLGPSTDTQYF. The CDR3, as DNA: TGTGCCAGTAGTATCACCCTCGGACCTAGCACAGATACGCAGTATTTT.

To note about this clone: This CDR3 is also generated by other DNA sequences in the sample. The CDR3 DNA is TGTGCCAGCAGCTTGGGAGACAGGGGGCTCCAAGAGACCCAGTACTTC. Protein sequence: CASSLGDRGLQETQYF. V usage is TRBV7-9 and J usage is TRBJ2-5, with 10 bases aligning to TRBD1. Trimming cost V 3 bases and J 1 base; bases outside gene matches: 5. This CDR3 is built from 16 residues. The germline CDR1 and CDR2 sequences are SEHNR and FQNEAQ (reference sequence).

J is TRBJ1-1 and V is TRBV5-1, with D possibly being TRBD1 (6 bases). Trimming shortened V by 0 bases and J by 3 bases, and 15 bases separated the two germline ends. The germline V gene encodes CDR1 SGHRS and CDR2 YFSETQ. The CDR3 runs to 16 residues. The DNA of the CDR3 is TGCGCCAGCAGCTTGGGTTCAGGGGTTTCGGACACTGAAGCTTTCTTT. Amino acid sequence: CASSLGSGVSDTEAFF.